These T cell receptor beta chains were read from a single sample in a study of Ad26.COV2.S vaccination and SARS-CoV-2 variants. This table comes from immunoSEQ multiplex PCR, and its TCRdb copy is limited to in-frame clones, with some not included. The sample comprises hundreds of thousands of clones, around 87% of which are singletons, and roughly 3.5% rests with the top ten. The sequences come from peripheral blood, collected in a trial of Ad26.COV2.S vaccine versus placebo. The source of these receptors is a person aged 18-60 years who received the Ad26.COV2.S COVID-19 vaccine or a placebo. Each CDR3 is given with its conserved first and last residue. Each record gives: J gene, clone size, D gene, V gene, CDR3 DNA, CDR3 protein. A D gene is named only where the DNA matches it firmly. Size is omitted from some rows. Given values are once, few, many or a class for expanded clones.

>TRBJ1-2|.|.|TRBV5-1
TGCGCCAGCAGCGAGGACAGAGGCCTTAACTATGGCTACACCTTC
CASSEDRGLNYGYTF
>TRBJ2-7|.|.|TRBV7-9
TGTGCCAGCAGCTCCAACATGGCCTTCGAGCAGTACTTC
CASSSNMAFEQYF
>TRBJ1-2|.|.|TRBV5-1
TGCGCCAGCAGCTTGAACAGTTTATTAGCTAACTATGGCTACACCTTC
CASSLNSLLANYGYTF
>TRBJ1-1|.|.|TRBV7-2
TGTGCCAGCAGCTTAGCGCGATCGGGGAGGGGAGCTTTCTTT
CASSLARSGRGAFF
>TRBJ2-5|.|TRBD2|TRBV2
TGTGCCAGCAACCTAGCGGGAGTACAAGAGACCCAGTACTTC
CASNLAGVQETQYF
>TRBJ2-7|.|TRBD2|TRBV12-5
TGTGCTAGTGCCACGGGACTAGCGGGGGAAGAGCAGTACTTC
CASATGLAGEEQYF
>TRBJ1-4|.|TRBD1|TRBV4-2
TGTGCCAGCAGCCAAGTCGAGGGGGCTCGTGAAAAACTGTTTTTT
CASSQVEGAREKLFF
>TRBJ2-7|few|.|TRBV3-1/TRBV3-2
TGTGCCAGCAGCCAACGAGTGGGAAACGAGCAGTACTTC
CASSQRVGNEQYF
>TRBJ2-3|.|.|TRBV2
TGTGCCAGCAGTGCCCTAGCGACCACAGATACGCAGTATTTT
CASSALATTDTQYF
>TRBJ2-3|.|TRBD2|TRBV27
TGTGCCAGCAGTTTATTAGCGGGAGTCTCCGCAGATACGCAGTATTTT
CASSLLAGVSADTQYF
>TRBJ1-3|.|.|TRBV6-1
TGTGCCAGCAGTGAAGGGTCTGGAAACACCATATATTTT
CASSEGSGNTIYF
>TRBJ1-2|.|.|TRBV2
TGTGCCAGCAGTGTGGGGCCCAGGGTCGATGGCTACACCTTC
CASSVGPRVDGYTF
>TRBJ1-1|.|.|TRBV25-1
TGTGCCAGCAAAAGGTCGGGGGCTCCTGAAGCTTTCTTT
CASKRSGAPEAFF
>TRBJ1-2|.|TRBD1|TRBV19
TGTGCCAGTAGTATAGATCGAGGGGGCGACTATGGCTACACCTTC
CASSIDRGGDYGYTF
>TRBJ1-6|.|.|TRBV19
TGTGCCAGTAGTCCCCGTAGGTCGCCCCTCCACTTT
CASSPRRSPLHF
>TRBJ2-6|many|.|TRBV5-1
TGCGCCAGCAGCCTAGCCGGGACTTCAAGCTCTGGGGCCAACGTCCTGACTTTC
CASSLAGTSSSGANVLTF
>TRBJ1-5|.|TRBD1|TRBV5-8
TGTGCCAGCAGCAACCCGGACAGGGGAAGGCAGCCCCAGCATTTT
CASSNPDRGRQPQHF
>TRBJ1-1|.|.|TRBV18
TGTGCCAGCTCACCGTCGGGAGTGACTGAAGCTTTCTTT
CASSPSGVTEAFF
>TRBJ2-4|.|.|TRBV2
TGTGCCAGCAGTGGACTAGCCAAAAACATTCAGTACTTC
CASSGLAKNIQYF
>TRBJ1-2|.|.|TRBV14
TGTGCCAGCAGTCGGACAGCTAACTATGGCTACACCTTC
CASSRTANYGYTF
>TRBJ2-1|.|TRBD2|TRBV23-1
TGCGCCAGCAGTGGAGGACTAGCGGAGTACAATGAGCAGTTCTTC
CASSGGLAEYNEQFF
>TRBJ1-5|.|.|TRBV7-9
TGTGCCAGCAGATCTCCTCCGGGGGGTCAGCCCCAGCATTTT
CASRSPPGGQPQHF
>TRBJ2-3|.|TRBD2|TRBV3-1/TRBV3-2
TGTGCCAGCAGCCAACATGATCCGGGACTAAACACAGATACGCAGTATTTT
CASSQHDPGLNTDTQYF
>TRBJ2-5|.|TRBD2|TRBV4-2
TGTGCCAGCTCGACTAGCGGGAGTGGGGAGACCCAGTACTTC
CASSTSGSGETQYF
>TRBJ1-2|.|.|TRBV6-5
TGTGCCAGCACCACGGGGGGGATCTATGGCTACACCTTC
CASTTGGIYGYTF
>TRBJ2-2|.|.|TRBV5-1
TGCGCCAGCAGCTTGGGGCCCGGGGAGCTGTTTTTT
CASSLGPGELFF
>TRBJ2-5|.|.|TRBV5-4
TGTGCCAGCACCATGGGACGGAACCAAGAGACCCAGTACTTC
CASTMGRNQETQYF
>TRBJ2-5|.|.|TRBV11-2
TGTGCCAGCAGCTTCGGGTCCGGGGTTAACCAAGAAGAGACCCAGTACTTC
CASSFGSGVNQEETQYF
>TRBJ2-3|once|TRBD1|TRBV24-1
TGTGCCACCAGTGATACGGGACAGGGCACAGATACGCAGTATTTT
CATSDTGQGTDTQYF
>TRBJ2-2|.|.|TRBV25-1
TGTGCCAGCAGTGAGGGATCTCAGGGGATCGGGGAGCTGTTTTTT
CASSEGSQGIGELFF
>TRBJ2-2|.|TRBD2|TRBV10-3
TGTGCCATCAGTGACTTAGCGGGGGGCCCCAATCATCTTAACACCGGGGAGCTGTTTTTT
CAISDLAGGPNHLNTGELFF
>TRBJ1-4|once|TRBD1|TRBV25-1
TGTGCCAGCAGTGGGTCCGGGACAGGATTTAATGAAAAACTGTTTTTT
CASSGSGTGFNEKLFF
>TRBJ1-1|few|.|TRBV9
TGTGCCAGCAGCGTAGGAGTGATAAACACTGAAGCTTTCTTT
CASSVGVINTEAFF
>TRBJ2-7|.|.|TRBV14
TGTGCCAGCAGCTTCGGGAAAGGTTACGAGCAGTACTTC
CASSFGKGYEQYF
>TRBJ1-3|.|.|TRBV6-2/TRBV6-3
TGTGCCAGCAGTTACTCGGGGGCCGGAGGAAACACCATATATTTT
CASSYSGAGGNTIYF
>TRBJ2-3|.|.|TRBV7-9
TGTGCCAGCAGCCCGAGGTGGGGGGGCACAGATACGCAGTATTTT
CASSPRWGGTDTQYF
>TRBJ1-2|.|TRBD1|TRBV5-6
TGTGCCAGCAGCTTGTCTTGGGACAGGGTTCCCGGCTACACCTTC
CASSLSWDRVPGYTF
>TRBJ2-3|.|.|TRBV5-1
TGCGCCAGCAGCGTTCAGGGTGGGGGGACAGATACGCAGTATTTT
CASSVQGGGTDTQYF
>TRBJ1-2|.|TRBD1|TRBV18
TGTGCCAGCTCACCCGGACAGGGTCTTGAGGTTGGTGGCTACACCTTC
CASSPGQGLEVGGYTF
>TRBJ2-5|.|.|TRBV9
TGTGCCAGCAGCTTGGACAGCCAAGAGACCCAGTACTTC
CASSLDSQETQYF
>TRBJ1-3|.|.|TRBV4-3
TGCGCCAGCAGCCGCGTACAGTTTATTTTGGGCCAAAGCAGCTCTGGAAACACCATATATTTT
CASSRVQFILGQSSSGNTIYF
>TRBJ1-2|.|TRBD1|TRBV4-3
TGCGCCAGCAGCCAGGCCACCGCAGGGGGACAGGGGGCGCGTGGCTACACCTTC
CASSQATAGGQGARGYTF
>TRBJ2-3|.|TRBD2|TRBV18
TGTGCCAGCTCACCACCGGTTAGCGGGAGGACAGATACGCAGTATTTT
CASSPPVSGRTDTQYF
>TRBJ1-1|.|.|TRBV30
TGTGCCTGGAGTGTTACAGGGCCACAAGCTTTCTTT
CAWSVTGPQAFF
>TRBJ1-4|.|.|TRBV30
TGTGCCTGGAGTATGGACAGTATAAATGAAAAACTGTTTTTT
CAWSMDSINEKLFF
>TRBJ2-7|.|.|TRBV2
TGTGCCAGCGGGGAGGTCTCCTACGAGCAGTACTTC
CASGEVSYEQYF
>TRBJ2-1|.|TRBD1|TRBV7-3
TGTGCCAGCAGCCAGGGACAGGGGGCGAGGAATGAGCAGTTCTTC
CASSQGQGARNEQFF
>TRBJ2-1|.|TRBD1|TRBV18
TGTGCCAGCTCACCTGGGACAGCCTCCTACAATGAGCAGTTCTTC
CASSPGTASYNEQFF
>TRBJ1-1|few|.|TRBV7-9
TGTGCCAGCAGCTTAGAGGGGGGGGTCCCCAAAGCTTTCTTT
CASSLEGGVPKAFF
>TRBJ1-3|few|.|TRBV4-3
TGCGCCAGCAGCTTTGACGGAAGCTCTGGAAACACCATATATTTT
CASSFDGSSGNTIYF
>TRBJ1-1|.|.|TRBV11-3
TGTGCCAGCAGCTTAGATCCCAGGTCGGGAGCTTTCTTT
CASSLDPRSGAFF
>TRBJ1-2|.|.|TRBV10-3
TGTGCCATCAGTGGCTCGGAGAGCGGCTACACCTTC
CAISGSESGYTF
>TRBJ1-5|.|.|TRBV18
TGTGCCAGCTCACCACCTGGGCTTAGCAATCAGCCCCAGCATTTT
CASSPPGLSNQPQHF
>TRBJ2-5|few|TRBD1|TRBV30
TGTGCCTGGAGTGTTCCGGGCAGGGGGCAAGAGACCCAGTACTTC
CAWSVPGRGQETQYF
>TRBJ2-5|once|.|TRBV19
TGTGCCAGTAGTATTCAGGGTAACGGGGGGCAAATGACCCAGTACTTC
CASSIQGNGGQMTQYF
>TRBJ1-2|.|.|TRBV30
TGTGCCTGGAACCCAGTGTGGGGCAACTATGGCTACACCTTC
CAWNPVWGNYGYTF
>TRBJ1-1|.|.|TRBV7-9
TGTGCCAGCAGGGCGTGGGGAACCAACACTGAAGCTTTCTTT
CASRAWGTNTEAFF